This T cell receptor beta chain appears in the sequencing data of a study of T cells and Merkel cell carcinoma outcomes. In regard to this clone: Its antigen remains unknown.

The data were produced by immunoSEQ multiplex PCR, yet TCRdb's version contains in-frame clones alone and is incomplete. Among 6,700 or so clones listed, about 90% were seen once. CDR1 SGHNT and CDR2 YYREEE come from the germline V gene (reference sequence). This CDR3 spans 16 amino acids. The V segment lost 3 bases and the J segment 4 bases; nucleotides outside the gene matches: 12. Findings and caveats of the study: Merkel cell carcinoma outcomes were reportedly predicted by repertoire and T-cell density.

The rearrangement joins TRBV5-4 to TRBJ2-5, with TRBD1 identical over 7 bases. Sample: tumor tissue from Merkel cell carcinoma. The TCR comes from a human donor with Merkel cell carcinoma. The CDR3 here is CASSSADRLSGETQYF. The DNA of the CDR3 is TGTGCCAGCAGCTCGGCGGACAGGCTCTCCGGAGAGACCCAGTACTTC.